These 32 T cell receptor beta chains came from one sample sequenced in a study of control samples from healthy donors and cancer patients. Libraries were prepared by immunoSEQ multiplex PCR; TCRdb keeps only in-frame clonotypes and omits some of them. In the table there are 110,000 to 150,000 clones, about nine tenths of which are singletons. Sequenced sample: blood. Receptor source: a man aged 30-40 years in good health.

The chain uses TRBV9 and TRBJ2-1; D is unresolved. Germline V gene lookup returns CDR1 SGDLS and CDR2 YYNGEE. V lost 4 bases, J lost 2 bases, and 13 bases lay in between. The CDR3 is 15 residues long. The CDR3 coding sequence is TGTGCCAGCAGCCCCACTTTAGTGGCCTACAATGAGCAGTTCTTC. Amino acids: CASSPTLVAYNEQFF.

This chain links TRBV12-5 with TRBJ1-5; D not certain. Trimming pared 2 bases from V and 5 bases from J, leaving 10 bases between. The CDR3 consists of 14 residues. From germline, CDR1 is LGHNT and CDR2 FRNRAP. The CDR3 coding sequence is TGTGCTAGTGGTTTGTCGCTACAAGATCAGCCCCAGCATTTT. Protein product: CASGLSLQDQPQHF.

This chain links TRBV29-1 with TRBJ1-3; D is ambiguous. Trimming took off 5 bases at V and 4 bases at J, with 15 bases between the two ends. Germline V gene lookup returns CDR1 SQVTM and CDR2 ANQGSEA. The CDR3 is 14 amino acids. The CDR3 DNA sequence: TGCAGCGTTTATTCCGGACCGCAAGGAAACACCATATATTTT. This sequence encodes CSVYSGPQGNTIYF.

The chain links TRBV5-1 to TRBJ2-7; weak D call: TRBD1 (6 bases). Trimming removed 2 bases at V and 6 bases at J, with 9 bases between. The CDR3 is 12 amino acids. Germline assignment: CDR1 SGHRS and CDR2 YFSETQ. CDR3 protein: CASSLQGSEQYF. The CDR3 bases are TGCGCCAGCAGCTTACAGGGCTCCGAGCAGTACTTC.

The CDR3 nucleotides are TGTGCCATCAGTGAGCCTGGGACTAGCTTGTATTTT. Its protein is CAISEPGTSLYF. This chain connects TRBV10-3 to TRBJ2-3; TRBD2 agrees at 9 bases. This CDR3 has 12 amino acids. V lost 2 bases and J lost 14; bases outside the gene matches: 5. The germline V gene has CDR1 ENHRY and CDR2 SYGVKD.

This rearrangement joins TRBV11-3 to TRBJ2-1; D might be TRBD1 or TRBD2, each matching 6 bases. This CDR3 is 15 amino acids long. Per the germline V gene, CDR1 is SGHNT and CDR2 is YENEEA. Trimming pared 4 bases from V and 3 bases from J, leaving 13 bases between. The chain's CDR3 is CASSSPGGLYNEQFF. CDR3 bases: TGTGCCAGCAGCTCTCCCGGGGGCCTCTACAATGAGCAGTTCTTC.

The chain links TRBV3-1 (or the pseudogene TRBV3-2) to TRBJ1-1; the D gene is possibly TRBD1 (5 bases). V lost 3 bases to trimming and J lost 4 bases, with 12 bases between them. Germline assignment: CDR1 LGHDT and CDR2 YNNKEL (reference sequence). CDR3 length: 14 residues. In nucleotides, the CDR3 is TGTGCCAGCAGCCAGGGGGGATCTTCCACTGAAGCTTTCTTT. Translating it yields CASSQGGSSTEAFF.

J is TRBJ2-3 and V is TRBV27; D gene uncertain. The V and J ends lost 5 bases and 2 bases respectively, with 5 bases between them. The CDR3 is 12 amino acids. In germline, CDR1 is MNHEY, CDR2 SMNVEV (reference sequence). In nucleotides, the CDR3 is TGTGCCAGCAGTCGGAACACAGATACGCAGTATTTT. Translated: CASSRNTDTQYF.

The chain links TRBV11-2 to TRBJ1-2; 9 nucleotides match TRBD1. CDR3 length: 15 residues. Germline CDR1 and CDR2: SGHAT and FQNNGV. Unmatched junction bases numbered 2, after V lost 1 base and J lost 2 bases. The CDR3 region is CASSLGGQGNYGYTF. For the CDR3, the DNA is TGTGCCAGCAGCTTAGGGGGACAGGGCAACTATGGCTACACCTTC.

The rearrangement uses TRBV19 and TRBJ2-1, with 9 bases that match TRBD2. The CDR3 is made up of 14 amino acids. Trimming took 4 bases from V and 2 from J; bases not matched to a gene: 0. Germline V lookup: CDR1 LNHDA, CDR2 SQIVND (reference sequence). CDR3: CASSRTSAYNEQFF. The CDR3 DNA follows: TGTGCCAGTAGTAGGACTAGCGCCTACAATGAGCAGTTCTTC.

This clone was observed a single time. The chain uses TRBV5-6 and TRBJ1-1, with D unclear. Trimming removed 0 bases at V and 6 bases at J, with 18 bases between. The V gene's germline CDR1 is SGHDT and CDR2 YYEEEE. This CDR3 is 16 amino acids long. CDR3 in amino acids: CASSLAGRPWLSEAFF. The CDR3 DNA is TGTGCCAGCAGCTTGGCCGGGAGACCCTGGCTTTCTGAAGCTTTCTTT.

V is TRBV2 and J is TRBJ2-1; no reliable D call. The CDR3 covers 15 residues. Germline CDR1 is SNHLY and CDR2 is FYNNEI. V dropped 3 bases and J dropped 0 bases, with 9 bases sitting between them. For the CDR3, the DNA is TGTGCCAGCAGTGAGCTGATTAGCTCCTACAATGAGCAGTTCTTC. Amino acids: CASSELISSYNEQFF.

The gene calls are TRBV18 and TRBJ1-2, with D maybe TRBD1 (6 bases). Germline values: CDR1 KGHSH, CDR2 LQKENI. The CDR3 sequence is 14 residues long. V was cut by 6 bases and J by 7 bases, with 18 bases left in between. The CDR3 DNA reads TGTGCCAGCTCCCCGAGGAAGGGGGACGCTGGCTACACCTTC. Translation gives CASSPRKGDAGYTF.

The rearrangement links TRBV7-6 to TRBJ2-5, with D uncertain. Trimming removed 3 bases from V and 5 bases from J, with 7 bases in between. Germline CDR1 SGHVS, CDR2 FNYEAQ. This CDR3 has 12 amino acids. The CDR3 DNA follows: TGTGCCAGCAGCTTGTCGAGGGAGACCCAGTACTTC. It translates to CASSLSRETQYF.

The sample holds a few counts of this clone. The V call is TRBV4-1, the J call TRBJ2-7, with 11 bases fitting TRBD2. The CDR3 contains 15 residues. The trim removed 1 base at V and 1 base at J, leaving 0 bases unmatched. Germline CDR1 reads MGHRA; CDR2 reads YSYEKL. CDR3: CASSQGLAGSYEQYF. The CDR3 bases are TGCGCCAGCAGCCAAGGACTAGCGGGATCCTACGAGCAGTACTTC.

This clone has more than one count but fewer than ten. The CDR3 is CASSTTHATNEKLFF. For the CDR3, the DNA is TGTGCCAGTAGTACGACCCACGCAACTAATGAAAAACTGTTTTTT. This chain links TRBV19 with TRBJ1-4, with D hard to call. The CDR3 has 15 amino acids. The V gene's germline CDR1 is LNHDA and CDR2 SQIVND (reference sequence). The V end was cut by 4 bases, the J end by 0 bases, with 9 bases between.

The J gene is TRBJ1-1, the V gene TRBV3-1 (or the pseudogene TRBV3-2); no clear D. The CDR3 totals 12 residues. The germline V gene has CDR1 LGHDT and CDR2 YNNKEL (reference sequence). The ends were cut back, 4 bases at V and 7 bases at J, with 10 bases in the middle. The CDR3 DNA reads as TGTGCCAGCAGCCGGAACGTACGTGAAGCTTTCTTT. As protein: CASSRNVREAFF.

The CDR3 coding sequence is TGCGCCAGCAGCCGAGGAGGGACTAGTGTGTACAATGAGCAGTTCTTC. Translation: CASSRGGTSVYNEQFF. The chain carries TRBV5-1 and TRBJ2-1; 8 nucleotides match TRBD2. V shed 4 bases, J shed 4 bases, and the junction held 10 bases outside the gene matches. From germline, CDR1 is SGHRS and CDR2 YFSETQ. The CDR3 totals 16 residues.

This clone was seen just once. V gene TRBV7-9 combines with J gene TRBJ2-7, with 14 nucleotides matching TRBD2. The trim removed 6 bases at V and 4 bases at J, leaving 5 bases unmatched. This CDR3 region has 15 residues. Looked up from germline, CDR1 is SEHNR and CDR2 is FQNEAQ (reference sequence). The CDR3 is CASRPGLAGVYEQYF. The CDR3 nucleotides are TGTGCCAGCAGACCGGGACTAGCGGGAGTATACGAGCAGTACTTC.

J is TRBJ2-7 and V is TRBV28; D may match TRBD1 or TRBD2 (5 bases each). Trimming took 7 bases from V and 0 from J, leaving 19 bases between them. From germline, CDR1 is MDHEN and CDR2 SYDVKM. The CDR3 runs to 16 residues. The chain's CDR3 is CASNPAFGGNSYEQYF. The CDR3 DNA reads as TGTGCCAGCAATCCTGCTTTTGGGGGAAACTCCTACGAGCAGTACTTC. Together with reference TRBV28 and TRBJ2-7, the CDR3 gives the full variable domain: DVKVTQSSRYLVKRTGEKVFLECVQDMDHENMFWYRQDPGLGLRLIYFSYDVKMKEKGDIPEGYSVSREKKERFSLILESASTNQTSMYLCASNPAFGGNSYEQYFGPGTRLTVT.

This chain connects TRBV5-6 to TRBJ2-7; maybe TRBD1 (5 bases). The germline CDR1 and CDR2 sequences are SGHDT and YYEEEE. The CDR3 is 15 amino acids. The germline V and J ends were trimmed by 4 bases and 0 bases, with 14 bases remaining between them. In DNA, the CDR3 is TGTGCCAGCAGCCGAAAACCAGGGTACTCCTACGAGCAGTACTTC. This codes for CASSRKPGYSYEQYF.

The chain has TRBV3-1 (or the pseudogene TRBV3-2) and TRBJ1-6; 7 bases align to TRBD1. The trim removed 3 bases at V and 0 bases at J, leaving 5 bases unmatched. CDR3 length equals 17 residues. Germline values: CDR1 LGHDT, CDR2 YNNKEL (reference sequence). CDR3 nucleotides: TGTGCCAGCAGCCAGAAGGGGGCGGGCTCCTATAATTCACCCCTCCACTTT. Residues: CASSQKGAGSYNSPLHF.

V and J are TRBV7-9 and TRBJ2-7; D perhaps matches TRBD2 (5 bases). The CDR3 is 12 residues long. Looked up from germline, CDR1 is SEHNR and CDR2 is FQNEAQ (reference sequence). V lost 7 bases, J lost 4 bases, and 11 bases lay in between. This CDR3 is CASIGGGYEQYF. CDR3 nucleotide sequence: TGTGCCAGCATAGGAGGCGGGTACGAGCAGTACTTC.

This chain links TRBV10-3 with TRBJ2-5; no reliable D call. Germline CDR1 is ENHRY and CDR2 is SYGVKD. Trimming took 0 bases from V and 1 from J, leaving 15 bases between them. The CDR3 runs to 17 residues. This CDR3 is CAISESVGHPIQETQYF. The CDR3 DNA sequence: TGTGCCATCAGTGAGTCGGTAGGGCACCCAATCCAAGAGACCCAGTACTTC.

In nucleotides, the CDR3 is TGCGCCAGCAGCTTGGGGGGTTCTAAGAATTCACCCCTCCACTTT. Protein product: CASSLGGSKNSPLHF. The J gene is TRBJ1-6, the V gene TRBV5-1; D not certain. Looked up from germline, CDR1 is SGHRS and CDR2 is YFSETQ. This CDR3 has 15 residues. Trimming cost V 0 bases and J 7 bases, with 11 bases left between them.

The V call is TRBV7-3, the J call TRBJ2-2; D might be TRBD1 (7 bases). CDR1 and CDR2 (germline): SGHTA, FQGTGA. The CDR3 runs 17 residues. V was cut by 2 bases and J by 4 bases, with 17 bases left in between. The CDR3 DNA reads TGTGCCAGCAGCTTATCACGCAGGGGGGCCCTCACCGGGGAGCTGTTTTTT. Translated: CASSLSRRGALTGELFF.

The rearrangement joins TRBV11-2 to TRBJ2-7, with D maybe TRBD2 (6 bases). Per the germline V gene, CDR1 is SGHAT and CDR2 is FQNNGV. Between the trimmed V and J ends, which lost 2 bases and 3 bases, there was a span of 8 bases. This CDR3 contains 13 residues. The CDR3 DNA reads as TGTGCCAGCAGCTTAACGGGAGTCTACGAGCAGTACTTC. Protein: CASSLTGVYEQYF.

This clone showed up just once. The chain recombines TRBV9 with TRBJ2-3; possibly TRBD2 for D (5 bases). CDR3 length: 15 residues. V gave up 0 bases and J gave up 4 bases, with 12 bases separating them. Germline CDR1 reads SGDLS; CDR2 reads YYNGEE. CDR3 region: CASSVGPGIPDTQYF. Written as DNA, the CDR3 is TGTGCCAGCAGCGTAGGCCCGGGGATCCCAGATACGCAGTATTTT.

The gene calls are TRBV5-6 and TRBJ1-2, with D possibly TRBD1 on 5 matching bases. The germline gives CDR1 SGHDT, CDR2 YYEEEE. Deletions cut 0 bases from V and 6 bases from J, with 9 bases between. The CDR3 sequence is 13 residues long. CDR3 residues: CASSLGSTDGYTF. The CDR3, as DNA: TGTGCCAGCAGCTTGGGGTCGACAGATGGCTACACCTTC.

Worth noting for this clone: This sample includes further DNA sequences coding for the same CDR3. The rearrangement links TRBV19 to TRBJ2-7; D possibly corresponds to TRBD2 (5 bases). V lost 0 bases and J lost 5, with 5 bases in between. CDR3 length equals 12 residues. CDR1 and CDR2 from the germline V gene are LNHDA and SQIVND (reference sequence). In nucleotides, the CDR3 is TGTGCCAGTAGTATAGACGGGGACGAGCAGTACTTC. It is translated as CASSIDGDEQYF.

The chain couples TRBV11-3 to TRBJ2-7; 8 bases are shared with TRBD1. This CDR3 has 13 residues. In germline, CDR1 is SGHNT, CDR2 YENEEA. The V segment lost 4 bases and the J segment 6 bases; nucleotides outside the gene matches: 5. In nucleotides, the CDR3 is TGTGCCAGCAGCTCGGACAGGGTACTCGAGCAGTACTTC. Protein: CASSSDRVLEQYF.

The chain employs TRBV7-9 and TRBJ2-7; D may be TRBD1 or TRBD2 (7 bases each). This CDR3 comprises 13 residues. The V end was cut by 5 bases, the J end by 2 bases, with 10 bases between. CDR1 and CDR2 (germline): SEHNR, FQNEAQ (reference sequence). Here the CDR3 reads CASSAGGAYEQYF. The CDR3 nucleotides are TGTGCCAGCAGCGCAGGGGGGGCCTACGAGCAGTACTTC.